This T cell receptor (beta chain) appears in the sequencing data of a study of human T cells and chemical hapten exposure. The wider study: Weekly diphenylcyclopropenone doses were given to patients' scalps across the approximately 25-week study. Findings of the study overall: Significantly more large CDR3 similarity clusters were formed by expanded TCRs than by controls.

In its sample, this clonotype is medium-sized (0.01 to 0.1%). The antigen is not known. Individual cDNA molecules each carried unique molecular identifiers attached by the library. TCRdb re-called the RACE reads with MiXCR, one entry per CDR3 protein. The table shows around 75,000 distinct CDR3 sequences, with approximately 12% occurring only once. The germline V gene has CDR1 SQVTM and CDR2 ANQGSEA. CDR3 length: 12 residues. The V end was cut by 3 bases, the J end by 9 bases, with 11 bases between. Time point: patch test 1, 2 weeks after DPC sensitization. As for treatment: therapeutic diphenylcyclopropenone sensitization with weekly scalp DPC.

The material sequenced was whole blood, taken in connection with sensitization to the hapten diphenylcyclopropenone (DPC). This chain uses TRBV29-1 with TRBJ2-2; unclear D gene. This sequence originates from a woman aged 60-70 years with alopecia areata. Some clones in this sample may be carry-over from other donors' samples. The CDR3 is CSVENTARELFF. The DNA for the CDR3 is TGCAGCGTTGAGAACACCGCTCGGGAGCTGTTTTTT.